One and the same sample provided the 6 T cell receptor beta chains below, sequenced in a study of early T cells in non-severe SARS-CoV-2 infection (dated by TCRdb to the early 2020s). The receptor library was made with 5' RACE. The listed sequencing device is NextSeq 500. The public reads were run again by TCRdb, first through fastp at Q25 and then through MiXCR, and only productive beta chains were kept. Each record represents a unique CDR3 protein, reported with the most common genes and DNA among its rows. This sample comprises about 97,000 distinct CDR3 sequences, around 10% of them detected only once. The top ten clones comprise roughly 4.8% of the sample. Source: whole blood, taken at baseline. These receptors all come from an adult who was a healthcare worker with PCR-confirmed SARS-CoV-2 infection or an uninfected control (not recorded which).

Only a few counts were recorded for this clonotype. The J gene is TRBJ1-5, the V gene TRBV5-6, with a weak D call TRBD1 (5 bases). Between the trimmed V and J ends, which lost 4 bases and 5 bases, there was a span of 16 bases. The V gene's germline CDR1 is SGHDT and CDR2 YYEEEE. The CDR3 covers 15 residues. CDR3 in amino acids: CASSPSPMGDQPQHF. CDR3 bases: TGTGCCAGCAGCCCGAGTCCGATGGGGGATCAGCCCCAGCATTTT.

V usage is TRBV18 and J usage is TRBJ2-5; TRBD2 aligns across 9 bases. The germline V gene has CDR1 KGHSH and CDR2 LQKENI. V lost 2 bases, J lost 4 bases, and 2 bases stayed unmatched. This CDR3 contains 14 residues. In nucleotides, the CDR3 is TGTGCCAGCTCACCAAAGCGGGAGGTAGAGACCCAGTACTTC. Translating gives CASSPKREVETQYF.

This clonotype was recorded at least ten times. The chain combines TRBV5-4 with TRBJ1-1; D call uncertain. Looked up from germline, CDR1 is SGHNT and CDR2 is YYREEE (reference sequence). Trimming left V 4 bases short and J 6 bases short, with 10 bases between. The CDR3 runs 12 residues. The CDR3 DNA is TGTGCCAGCAGCAGTCTGGGTGCTGAAGCTTTCTTT. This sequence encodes CASSSLGAEAFF.

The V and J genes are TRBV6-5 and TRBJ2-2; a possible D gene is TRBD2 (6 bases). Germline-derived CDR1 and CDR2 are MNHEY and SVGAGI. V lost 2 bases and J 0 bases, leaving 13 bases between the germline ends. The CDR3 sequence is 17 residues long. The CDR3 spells CASSYRRGKPNTGELFF. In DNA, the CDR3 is TGTGCCAGCAGTTACAGGCGGGGCAAACCGAACACCGGGGAGCTGTTTTTT.

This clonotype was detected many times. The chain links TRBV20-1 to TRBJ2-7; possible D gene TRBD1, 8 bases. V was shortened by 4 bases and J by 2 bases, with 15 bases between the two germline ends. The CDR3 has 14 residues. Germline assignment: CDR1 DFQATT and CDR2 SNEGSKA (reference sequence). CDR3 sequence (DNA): TGCAGTGCTATCTGGACAGGGACTACCTACGAGCAGTACTTC. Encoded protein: CSAIWTGTTYEQYF.

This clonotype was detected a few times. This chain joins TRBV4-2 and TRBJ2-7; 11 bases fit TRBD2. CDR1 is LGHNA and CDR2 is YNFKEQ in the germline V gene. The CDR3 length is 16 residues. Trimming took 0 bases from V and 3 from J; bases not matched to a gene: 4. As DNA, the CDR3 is TGTGCCAGCAGCCAAGAGGGGACTAGCGGACTCTACGAGCAGTACTTC. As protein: CASSQEGTSGLYEQYF.